This T cell receptor beta chain originates from a study of blood T cell repertoires in COVID-19 (dated by TCRdb to the early 2020s). Study-wide context: Collaborator samples came from the United States, Italy and Spain and covered acute and convalescent phases of COVID-19. The prospective study material was composed of cDNA or gDNA derived from T cells, B-cell-depleted T cells, or PBMCs. Subjects who had been exposed to COVID-19, were actively infected with it, or had recovered from it provided the deeply sampled blood TCRbeta repertoires that made up the dataset. A freely available public database, intended as a resource for researchers studying the immune response to SARS-CoV-2, is where the repertoires were released. Samples were obtained from the ongoing ImmuneRACE study (first 160 participants) and from over a thousand subjects provided by 6 global collaborators. Sample metadata almost always included a de-identified subject ID, COVID-19 status, age in years and sex. Where HLA class I and class II types were available, the types were taken from metadata supplied by the sample provider, not from assay-based typing.

This clone showed up just a few times. Its target antigen remains unknown. One base away there is no much larger clone; base qualities are not given. General conclusions and limits of the study: Clinical and demographic metadata were provided uncurated, with the amount varying by source and participant.

One collaborating source in Seattle enrolled patients during active infection and followed them longitudinally through the course of disease. Whole blood was collected in K2EDTA tubes by collaborating institutions according to the institutions' own protocols. Collaborator samples were shipped for TCRbeta analysis as frozen whole blood, isolated PBMCs, or DNA extracted from either sample type. TCRbeta CDR3 regions were amplified from genomic DNA using the immunoSEQ Assay, a bias-controlled multiplex PCR. In the source study's methods: Within the assay, amplification of reference gene primers was used to estimate how many nucleated cells each sample contained. Sequence reads were collapsed and filtered to measure the absolute abundance of every unique TCRbeta CDR3 rearrangement. For each sample, productive Simpson clonality was calculated by taking the square root of Simpson's diversity index across productive rearrangements. This is the immuneACCESS table as TCRdb keeps it, with only in-frame sequences that have V and J called. A part of the clones is gone; compared with another copy, unresolved V genes explain less than half, and the rest is unexplained. V and J calls and clone size are given by that table; D and trimming were obtained from the DNA. The sample records fewer than 350,000 clones, 70% to 90% of which are singletons. 9.5% to 15% of the sample is taken by the ten largest.

In the germline V gene (reference sequence), CDR1 corresponds to LNHDA and CDR2 to SQIVND. At the junction V is shortened by 6 bases and J by 8 bases; bases outside the gene matches: 19. Reading from cysteine to phenylalanine, the CDR3 counts 17 amino acids. Only the CDR3 portion is preserved as DNA: 51 bases, with reading frame beginning at the first base. This clonotype originated in a woman in her 30s with COVID-19, enrolled during active disease. The chain is made from TRBV19 and TRBJ1-2; a stretch of 9 junction bases matches TRBD1. The sample was peripheral blood. Here the CDR3 is given as CASSRSGTGNLMGGYTF. The sequenced DNA is TGTGCCAGTAGCCGCTCCGGGACAGGGAATCTCATGGGGGGCTACACCTTC.